A single sample gave rise to the 13 T cell receptor beta chains below, sequenced in a study of OX40 agonist ivuxolimab in advanced cancers. Preparation of the library involved the immunoSEQ multiplex PCR assay. The immuneACCESS repertoire file appears here via TCRdb, limited to in-frame rearrangements. These files lack a portion of the clones; in checked studies, under half of the deficit traces to unresolved V genes, and the cause of the others is not known. This sample holds tens of thousands of clones; more than 75% were observed only once. The top ten constitute approximately 2.2% of the sample. Here the sequenced sample was CD4+ or CD8+ T cells sorted from blood, taken in a trial of the OX40 agonist ivuxolimab. Receptors originate from an adult with an advanced solid tumor such as melanoma, head and neck, liver or kidney cancer.

The chain couples TRBV7-6 to TRBJ1-6; no clear D. CDR1 is SGHVS and CDR2 is FNYEAQ in the germline V gene. The CDR3 has 14 amino acids. V lost 1 base and J 3 bases, leaving 4 bases between the germline ends. The CDR3 region is CASSLEDYNSPLHF. In DNA, the CDR3 is TGTGCCAGCAGCTTAGAAGACTATAATTCACCCCTCCACTTT.

The chain has TRBV5-4 and TRBJ2-3; D remains ambiguous. CDR3 length: 17 amino acids. Germline lookup yields CDR1 SGHNT and CDR2 YYREEE (reference sequence). Trimming took off 0 bases at V and 0 bases at J, with 14 bases between the two ends. CDR3 sequence reads: CASSLAPADPSTDTQYF. CDR3 nucleotide sequence: TGTGCCAGCAGCTTGGCCCCGGCGGACCCTAGCACAGATACGCAGTATTTT.

A single count supports this clone. This chain joins TRBV5-5 and TRBJ1-1; perhaps TRBD1 as D (6 bases). V lost 3 bases and J lost 10, with 16 bases in between. The CDR3 has 13 amino acids. Germline CDR1 and CDR2: SGHKS and YYEKEE (reference sequence). The CDR3 sequence: CASSSPYRETAFF. CDR3 in DNA: TGTGCCAGCAGCTCCCCCTACAGGGAGACAGCTTTCTTT. Full variable domain (missing parts from reference TRBV5-5 and TRBJ1-1): DAGVTQSPTHLIKTRGQQVTLRCSPISGHKSVSWYQQVLGQGPQFIFQYYEKEERGRGNFPDRFSARQFPNYSSELNVNALLLGDSALYLCASSSPYRETAFFGQGTRLTVV.

The CDR3 DNA sequence: TGTGCCAGCAGTTCCTCGGACTATGGCTACACCTTC. Amino acids: CASSSSDYGYTF. The J gene is TRBJ1-2, the V gene TRBV6-6, with D unclear. Germline CDR1 is MNHNY and CDR2 is SVGAGI (reference sequence). V lost 4 bases and J 3 bases, leaving 6 bases between the germline ends. The CDR3 contains 12 residues.

The chain is built from TRBV11-2 and TRBJ2-1, with 7 positions matching TRBD2. V lost 0 bases to trimming and J lost 4 bases; unmatched junction nucleotides: 3. The CDR3 contains 15 residues. The germline V gene has CDR1 SGHAT and CDR2 FQNNGV. The CDR3 sequence is CASSLEGGFYNEQFF. CDR3 sequence (DNA): TGTGCCAGCAGCTTAGAGGGAGGGTTTTACAATGAGCAGTTCTTC. Together with reference TRBV11-2 and TRBJ2-1, the CDR3 gives the full variable domain: EAGVAQSPRYKIIEKRQSVAFWCNPISGHATLYWYQQILGQGPKLLIQFQNNGVVDDSQLPKDRFSAERLKGVDSTLKIQPAKLEDSAVYLCASSLEGGFYNEQFFGPGTRLTVL.

V gene TRBV19 combines with J gene TRBJ2-1, with TRBD2 matching over 8 bases. The CDR3 spans 17 residues. CDR1 LNHDA and CDR2 SQIVND come from the germline V gene (reference sequence). V was pared by 5 bases and J by 0 bases, with 9 bases of the junction left unmatched. The CDR3 bases are TGTGCCAGTAGTGTGGCGGGAGGCACGAGCTCCTACAATGAGCAGTTCTTC. Residues: CASSVAGGTSSYNEQFF.

The chain has TRBV27 and TRBJ2-1; D is possibly TRBD2 (6 bases). Germline CDR1 reads MNHEY; CDR2 reads SMNVEV (reference sequence). CDR3 length equals 17 residues. V gave up 2 bases and J gave up 5 bases, with 19 bases separating them. CDR3 in DNA: TGTGCCAGCAGTTTAACTCCCCCGGGAGTAGCGAACAATGAGCAGTTCTTC. It is translated as CASSLTPPGVANNEQFF.

The chain uses TRBV27 and TRBJ1-2, with D possibly matching TRBD1 (6 bases). This CDR3 spans 15 amino acids. Germline CDR1 and CDR2: MNHEY and SMNVEV (reference sequence). V gave up 5 bases and J gave up 0 bases, with 13 bases separating them. The chain's CDR3 is CASSPGQFTNYGYTF. CDR3 nucleotides: TGTGCCAGCAGTCCCGGACAGTTCACTAACTATGGCTACACCTTC.

In its sample, this clone was seen once. This chain uses TRBV7-9 with TRBJ2-7; TRBD2 might be the D (5 bases). This CDR3 region has 12 residues. Trimming took off 3 bases at V and 2 bases at J, with 5 bases between the two ends. Germline V gives CDR1 SEHNR, CDR2 FQNEAQ (reference sequence). The CDR3 loop reads CASSLRAYEQYF. The CDR3 DNA reads TGTGCCAGCAGCTTGAGGGCCTACGAGCAGTACTTC.

V gene TRBV7-3 combines with J gene TRBJ2-2; 8 positions agree with TRBD2. Germline trimming cut 5 bases from V and 8 bases from J; bases unmatched to any gene: 10. Germline V CDR1 and CDR2: SGHTA, FQGTGA. The CDR3 has 15 amino acids. DNA for the CDR3: TGTGCCAGCAGCACAGGGACTAGAGATAAGGGGGAGCTGTTTTTT. This sequence encodes CASSTGTRDKGELFF.

The chain links TRBV4-1 to TRBJ2-7; D gene uncertain. Germline V gives CDR1 MGHRA, CDR2 YSYEKL. The V gene lost 0 bases and the J gene lost 5 bases, with 11 bases spanning the gap. CDR3 size: 14 residues. The CDR3 is CASSQEVRRDEQYF. As DNA, the CDR3 is TGCGCCAGCAGCCAAGAAGTTCGACGGGACGAGCAGTACTTC.

This sequence joins TRBV6-5 and TRBJ2-5; a possible D gene is TRBD1 (5 bases). The ends were cut back, 0 bases at V and 3 bases at J, with 11 bases in the middle. CDR3 length: 15 residues. CDR1 is MNHEY and CDR2 is SVGAGI in the germline V gene. In DNA form, the CDR3 reads TGTGCCAGCAGTTACTCGGGTCGCAGGGAAGAGACCCAGTACTTC. The encoded protein is CASSYSGRREETQYF.

This clone has just one count. This chain connects TRBV30 to TRBJ1-1; D possibly corresponds to TRBD1 (5 bases). From germline, CDR1 is GTSNPN and CDR2 SVGIG (reference sequence). V gave up 4 bases and J gave up 0 bases, with 24 bases separating them. The CDR3 spans 18 residues. This CDR3 is CAWMGWTGTAFMNTEAFF. DNA of the CDR3: TGTGCCTGGATGGGGTGGACGGGGACGGCTTTCATGAACACTGAAGCTTTCTTT.